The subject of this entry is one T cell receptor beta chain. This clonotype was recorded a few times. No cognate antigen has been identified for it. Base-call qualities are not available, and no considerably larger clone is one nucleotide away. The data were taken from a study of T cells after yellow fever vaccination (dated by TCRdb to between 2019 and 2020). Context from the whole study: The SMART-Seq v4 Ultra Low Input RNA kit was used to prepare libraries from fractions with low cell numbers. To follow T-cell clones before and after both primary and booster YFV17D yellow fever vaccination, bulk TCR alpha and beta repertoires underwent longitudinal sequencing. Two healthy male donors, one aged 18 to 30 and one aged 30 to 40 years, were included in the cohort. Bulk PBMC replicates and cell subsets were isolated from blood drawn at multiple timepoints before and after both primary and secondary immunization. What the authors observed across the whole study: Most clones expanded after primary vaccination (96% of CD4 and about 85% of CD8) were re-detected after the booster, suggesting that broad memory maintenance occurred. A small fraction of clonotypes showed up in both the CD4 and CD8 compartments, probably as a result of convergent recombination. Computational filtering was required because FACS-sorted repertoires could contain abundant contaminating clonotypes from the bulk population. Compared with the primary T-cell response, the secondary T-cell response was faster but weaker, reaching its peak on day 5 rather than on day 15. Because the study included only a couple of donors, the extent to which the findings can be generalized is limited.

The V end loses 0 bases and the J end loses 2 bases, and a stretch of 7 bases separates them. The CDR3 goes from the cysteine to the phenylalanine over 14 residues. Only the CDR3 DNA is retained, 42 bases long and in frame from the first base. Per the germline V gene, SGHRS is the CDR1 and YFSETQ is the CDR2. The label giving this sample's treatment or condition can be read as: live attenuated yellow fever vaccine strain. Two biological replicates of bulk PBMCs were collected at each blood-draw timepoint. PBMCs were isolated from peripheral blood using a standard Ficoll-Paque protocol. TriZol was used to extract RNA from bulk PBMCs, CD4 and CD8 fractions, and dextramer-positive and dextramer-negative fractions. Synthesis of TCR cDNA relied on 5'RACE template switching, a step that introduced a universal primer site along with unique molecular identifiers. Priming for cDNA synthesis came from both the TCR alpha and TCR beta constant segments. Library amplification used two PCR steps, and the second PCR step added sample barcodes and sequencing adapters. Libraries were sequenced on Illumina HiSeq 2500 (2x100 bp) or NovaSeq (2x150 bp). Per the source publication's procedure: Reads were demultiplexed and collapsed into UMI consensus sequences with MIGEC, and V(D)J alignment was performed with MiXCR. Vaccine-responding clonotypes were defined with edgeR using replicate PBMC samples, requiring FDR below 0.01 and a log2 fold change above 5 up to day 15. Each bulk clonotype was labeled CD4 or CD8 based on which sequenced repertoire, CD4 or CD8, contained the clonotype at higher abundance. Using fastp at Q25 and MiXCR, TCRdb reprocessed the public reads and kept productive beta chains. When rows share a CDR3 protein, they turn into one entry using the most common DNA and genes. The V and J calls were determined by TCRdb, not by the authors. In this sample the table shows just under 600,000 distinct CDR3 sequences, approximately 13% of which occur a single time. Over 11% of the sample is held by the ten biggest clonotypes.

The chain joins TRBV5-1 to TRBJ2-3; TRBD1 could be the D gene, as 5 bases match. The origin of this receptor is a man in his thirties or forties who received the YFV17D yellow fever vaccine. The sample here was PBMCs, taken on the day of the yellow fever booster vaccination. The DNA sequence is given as TGCGCCAGCAGCTTGGAAGGGGACACAGATACGCAGTATTTT. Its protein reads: CASSLEGDTDTQYF.